Sequencing of this T cell receptor (beta chain) was carried out in a study of T-cell reconstitution after alpha-beta-depleted transplantation in children. Germline V CDR1 and CDR2: SGHTA, FQGNSA. The CDR3 extends over 14 amino acids. The germline V and J ends were trimmed by 5 bases and 1 base, with 11 bases remaining between them. As it was prepared, the TCRbeta library received unique molecular identifiers. TCRdb reanalysed the PCR reads using MiXCR and keeps one entry per CDR3 protein. Of about 360,000 distinct CDR3 sequences listed, roughly 13% were seen once; the top ten hold around 4.5%. Sample: PBMCs, taken from the stem cell graft. This clonotype originated in a human donor who donated a stem cell graft to a child with Fanconi anemia. The V call is TRBV7-2, the J call TRBJ2-5; no reliable D call. CDR3 nucleotide sequence: TGTGCCAGCAGCCTAATGGCCGGCCAAGAGACCCAGTACTTC. Encoded protein: CASSLMAGQETQYF. The full variable domain, in which reference TRBV7-2 and TRBJ2-5 provide the parts outside the CDR3, is GAGVSQSPSNKVTEKGKDVELRCDPISGHTALYWYRQSLGQGLEFLIYFQGNSAPDKSGLPSDRFSAERTGGSVSTLTIQRTQQEDSAVYLCASSLMAGQETQYFGPGTRLLVL.